This TCR beta chain was profiled in a study of shared clonotypes between healthy human individuals. Germline CDR1 and CDR2: LGHNA and YNFKEQ. The J segment lost 8 bases and the V segment lost 4 bases, leaving 9 bases of the junction unmatched. This CDR3 has 15 residues. Data came from immunoSEQ multiplex PCR; TCRdb stores just in-frame clones and leaves some out. The sample lists about 600,000 clones, just over 75% occurring once. This TCR was sampled from a woman aged 40 to 49 in good health. Some clones in this sample may be carry-over from other donors' samples. The chain recombines TRBV4-2 with TRBJ2-1; 9 nucleotides match TRBD1. Source material: PBMCs. The CDR3 loop reads CASSPLDRGFHEQFF. CDR3 coding DNA: TGTGCCAGCAGCCCCCTCGACAGGGGGTTCCATGAGCAGTTCTTC.